This TCR beta chain was obtained from a study of CD8 T cells in ankylosing spondylitis. Study outcomes and limitations: Disease-linked clones had a CD8+ phenotype and relatively low frequency in peripheral blood. Blood of patients with ankylosing spondylitis appeared to be characterized by a TCR beta motif of eight highly homologous variants. Past studies reported some motif variants in reactive arthritis synovial fluid and blood. Clones tied to disease were said to be significantly enriched in matched ankylosing spondylitis synovial fluid.

Library preparation for TCR beta used quantitative 5'-RACE with molecular barcodes. TCRdb analysed the 5' RACE reads with MiXCR anew, one entry per CDR3 protein. This sample has 750,000 to 850,000 distinct CDR3 sequences, with around 11% found just once. This clonotype has ten or more counts. Its antigen is unidentified. Sequenced sample: blood, either unsorted or a sorted T cell fraction (not recorded which). The clonotype was recovered from a male donor with ankylosing spondylitis.

The CDR3 coding sequence is TGTGCCAGCAGCTCCCTTCACACTGAAGCTTTCTTT. Translating gives CASSSLHTEAFF. This chain uses TRBV5-5 with TRBJ1-1, with D unresolved. V lost 3 bases, J lost 3 bases, and 6 bases lay in between. CDR1 and CDR2 from the germline V gene are SGHKS and YYEKEE (reference sequence). This CDR3 region has 12 residues.